This TCR beta chain was profiled in a study of blood T cell repertoires in COVID-19. Overall study context: Nucleic acid was either cDNA or gDNA, and it came from T cells, B-cell-depleted T cells, or PBMCs.

The V gene end was trimmed by 5 bases and the J gene end by 6 bases; junction bases not matched to a gene: 10. The CDR3 loop spans 15 amino acids. Germline-derived CDR1 and CDR2 are SEHNR and FQNEAQ (reference sequence). Membership in each cohort depended on participant-reported clinical history. What the recovered Cohort 3 donors had was two negative PCRs, clearance, or symptom resolution. In the original processing: Estimation of nucleated cell counts was performed using reference gene primer amplification. Profiling relied on immunoSEQ multiplex PCR, and the TCRdb table lists in-frame clones only, not all of them. The V and J calls and the clone size are those of that table, but D and trimming were determined from the DNA. The repertoire holds around 280,000 clones, under 90% seen once, with 1.7% in the top ten.

The receptor was isolated from a woman between 35 and 50 years old who had recovered from COVID-19. The chain has TRBV7-9 and TRBJ1-2, with 9 bases matching TRBD1. The sample taken for sequencing was PBMCs or T cells enriched from blood (not recorded which). For the CDR3, the DNA is TGTGCCAGCAGCCCGAATGACAGGGGGTGGGATGGCTACACCTTC. Protein: CASSPNDRGWDGYTF.